The T cell receptor beta chain under discussion was sequenced for a study of Ad26.COV2.S vaccination and SARS-CoV-2 variants. Overall study findings and caveats: Comparability of non-spike TCR breadth was observed across vaccine and placebo recipients.

TCRdb's table, derived via immunoSEQ multiplex PCR, lists solely in-frame clones and lacks some. The sample lists approximately 97,000 clones, about 78% occurring once. As to this clone: The target antigen is unknown.

Germline V CDR1 and CDR2: SGHAT, FQNNGV. The length of the CDR3 is 12 residues. Trimming took off 3 bases at V and 3 bases at J, with 5 bases between the two ends. The receptor was derived from a human donor who had recovered from COVID-19. Sequencing was performed on peripheral blood, taken after recovery from COVID-19. The chain recombines TRBV11-2 with TRBJ2-5; D uncertain. The CDR3 DNA reads TGTGCCAGCAGCTTCCTGGAAGAGACCCAGTACTTC. Translating it yields CASSFLEETQYF.